The 3 T cell receptor beta chains below all came from one sample that was sequenced in a study of molecular identifiers for immune sequencing clone quantification listed by TCRdb under 2018. To prepare the library, PCR was applied. Sequenced on a NextSeq 500. TCRdb handled the public reads itself, with Q25 trimming in fastp and clone calling in MiXCR, and kept productive beta chains. Rows with a matching CDR3 protein are joined into one entry that keeps the most common DNA and genes. This sample has about 320,000 distinct CDR3 sequences in its table, and roughly 24% of those were observed once. The ten largest clones add up to about 0.71% of the sample. Material: naive CD8+ T cells from blood, with Jurkat cell RNA spiked in. What this sample's cell subset or site label stands for: FACS-sorted CD8+CD4-CCR7+CD45RA+ naive T cells. Source of these receptors: a human donor in good health. Some libraries in this study had Jurkat cell RNA spiked in.

This clonotype was found a few times. The V and J genes are TRBV12-3 or TRBV12-4 and TRBJ2-7; 9 nucleotides agree with TRBD2. The length of the CDR3 is 16 residues. The V and J ends lost 3 bases and 4 bases, in that order; junction bases with no gene match: 10. The chain's CDR3 is CASSLTLSGSKYEQYF. CDR3 nucleotide sequence: TGTGCCAGCAGTTTGACCCTTAGCGGGAGCAAGTACGAGCAGTACTTC.

This clonotype occurred a few times. The rearrangement uses TRBV5-4 and TRBJ2-7; 8 bases map to TRBD2. Trimming cost V 4 bases and J 6 bases; bases outside gene matches: 9. The CDR3 length is 14 residues. In germline, CDR1 is SGHNT, CDR2 YYREEE (reference sequence). The CDR3 nucleotides read TGTGCCAGCAGCGCCGGACTAGCCGGACGCGAGCAGTACTTC. This encodes CASSAGLAGREQYF.

The chain has TRBV6-6 and TRBJ2-1; TRBD2 agrees at 10 bases. CDR3 length equals 15 residues. CDR1 MNHNY and CDR2 SVGAGI come from the germline V gene (reference sequence). V lost 4 bases and J lost 7; bases outside the gene matches: 7. The CDR3: CASSSLAGVRNEQFF. The CDR3 DNA follows: TGTGCCAGCAGTTCTCTAGCGGGAGTGAGAAATGAGCAGTTCTTC.